The 17 T cell receptor beta chains listed next were all sequenced from one sample in a study of shared T cell receptors in the human thymus. Using immunoSEQ multiplex PCR, the repertoire was profiled, and TCRdb retains in-frame clones only, with some absent. The table has approximately 760,000 clones, 70% to 90% seen once. The sample was also reused in another study, on human thymus T cells.

Sequencing was carried out using thymocytes. The receptors derive from a girl in the first two years of life with a congenital heart defect.

On this clone itself: Other DNA sequences within the sample encode an identical CDR3. The DNA for the CDR3 is TGTGCCAGCAGTTTACTAGCGGGGGGGCCAGAGACCCAGTACTTC. Its translation is CASSLLAGGPETQYF. The chain joins TRBV28 to TRBJ2-5; TRBD2 matches at 12 bases. With V trimmed by 2 bases and J by 4 bases, 2 bases remained unmatched. Germline V gene data show CDR1 as MDHEN and CDR2 as SYDVKM. The length of the CDR3 is 15 residues.

The chain carries TRBV9 and TRBJ1-2; 7 nucleotides line up with TRBD1. In germline, CDR1 is SGDLS, CDR2 YYNGEE. The V segment lost 4 bases and the J segment 8 bases; nucleotides outside the gene matches: 11. The CDR3 has 14 residues. The CDR3 loop reads CASSQPNRGGGYTF. The CDR3 region has the DNA TGTGCCAGCAGCCAACCTAACAGGGGAGGCGGCTACACCTTC. The entire variable domain, with the rest obtained from reference TRBV9 and TRBJ1-2, is as follows: DSGVTQTPKHLITATGQRVTLRCSPRSGDLSVYWYQQSLDQGLQFLIQYYNGEERAKGNILERFSAQQFPDLHSELNLSSLELGDSALYFCASSQPNRGGGYTFGSGTRLTVV.

The chain is built from TRBV5-6 and TRBJ2-2; a weak D match, TRBD1 (5 bases). This CDR3 has 18 residues. CDR1 SGHDT and CDR2 YYEEEE come from the germline V gene. With 4 bases removed from V and 1 base from J, the gap between germline ends came to 20 bases. This CDR3 is CASSPKQDGPLNTGELFF. CDR3 DNA: TGTGCCAGCAGCCCTAAACAGGACGGGCCTTTGAACACCGGGGAGCTGTTTTTT.

The V call is TRBV5-4, the J call TRBJ2-5, with 11 bases aligning to TRBD2. CDR3 length: 17 residues. Germline CDR1 is SGHNT and CDR2 is YYREEE (reference sequence). V was clipped by 4 bases and J by 2 bases; unmatched bases: 10. CDR3 sequence reads: CASSPEGTSGSQETQYF. CDR3 DNA: TGTGCCAGCAGCCCCGAAGGGACTAGCGGAAGTCAAGAGACCCAGTACTTC.

The rearrangement links TRBV27 to TRBJ1-2; 9 bases are a match to TRBD1. This CDR3 comprises 15 residues. V shed 2 bases, J shed 8 bases, and the junction held 9 bases outside the gene matches. Germline CDR1 and CDR2: MNHEY and SMNVEV (reference sequence). The CDR3 protein is CASSLGDRDERGYTF. The CDR3 coding sequence is TGTGCCAGCAGTTTAGGGGACAGGGACGAGAGGGGCTACACCTTC.

The rearrangement joins TRBV28 to TRBJ1-2, with D possibly matching TRBD1 (5 bases). V dropped 4 bases and J dropped 7 bases, with 10 bases sitting between them. CDR1 is MDHEN, CDR2 SYDVKM, per germline. CDR3 size: 12 residues. The CDR3 region is CASSSTVSGYTF. CDR3 nucleotides: TGTGCCAGCAGTTCGACAGTATCTGGCTACACCTTC.

This clone was counted only a few times. The V and J genes are TRBV25-1 and TRBJ1-1; D is perhaps TRBD1 (5 bases). This CDR3 spans 15 amino acids. V was pared by 5 bases and J by 1 base, with 14 bases between. The germline gives CDR1 MGHDK, CDR2 SYGVNS. Here the CDR3 reads CASSSGPDPNTEAFF. The DNA for the CDR3 is TGTGCCAGCAGTTCAGGGCCAGACCCGAACACTGAAGCTTTCTTT.

The gene calls are TRBV6-5 and TRBJ1-4, with a tentative D call TRBD1 (6 bases). Germline V gene data show CDR1 as MNHEY and CDR2 as SVGAGI. Trimming took off 5 bases at V and 4 bases at J, with 14 bases between the two ends. This CDR3 is built from 15 residues. Here the CDR3 reads CASSPRGVHNEKLFF. In nucleotides, the CDR3 is TGTGCCAGCAGTCCCAGGGGCGTTCATAATGAAAAACTGTTTTTT.

The V gene is TRBV19, the J gene TRBJ1-2; D is unclear. Per germline, CDR1 LNHDA and CDR2 SQIVND (reference sequence). The V end lost 5 bases, the J end lost 3 bases, and 10 bases lay between the germline ends. This CDR3 region has 13 residues. CDR3 DNA: TGTGCCAGTAGTTTAAACCGAGACTATGGCTACACCTTC. It translates to CASSLNRDYGYTF.

Worth noting for this clone: One end of the junction is discordant with germline, which a read error may explain. The chain combines TRBV14 with TRBJ2-7; a possible D gene is TRBD1 (6 bases). The germline V gene encodes CDR1 SGHDN and CDR2 FVKESK. CDR3 size: 14 residues. CDR3 sequence reads: CASRQGGHTYEQYF. CDR3 sequence (DNA): TGTGCCAGCAGACAAGGGGGACACACCTACGAGCAGTACTTC.

The chain carries TRBV28 and TRBJ2-2; 8 positions agree with TRBD1. The junction had 12 bases not matched to a gene; V was cut back by 5 bases and J by 4 bases. The CDR3 spans 17 residues. CDR1 and CDR2 from the germline V gene are MDHEN and SYDVKM. This CDR3 reads CASSPFLRGLVTGELFF. The CDR3 DNA follows: TGTGCCAGCAGTCCTTTTCTCAGGGGGCTTGTCACCGGGGAGCTGTTTTTT.

This clone was detected once. The genes are TRBV10-3 and TRBJ1-3, with D possibly being TRBD1 (6 bases). Germline CDR1 ENHRY, CDR2 SYGVKD. The CDR3 has 18 amino acids. V was shortened by 0 bases and J by 0 bases, with 15 bases between the two germline ends. This CDR3 reads CAISESRGGGSSGNTIYF. In DNA, the CDR3 is TGTGCCATCAGTGAGTCGAGAGGGGGGGGATCCTCTGGAAACACCATATATTTT.

This clone was picked up one time. Since no conserved phenylalanine or tryptophan closes the CDR3, a read error is the likely cause. Because the CDR3's place on the DNA is in doubt, the DNA is left out and the CDR3 is given as listed by TCRdb. V gene TRBV7-9 combines with J gene TRBJ1-2; whether TRBD1, the table's D call, matches the DNA was not checked. Ends included, the CDR3 has 10 residues. In germline, CDR1 is SEHNR, CDR2 FQNEAQ (reference sequence). The CDR3 is CASSLAGQSL.

The V call is TRBV7-9, the J call TRBJ1-1, with 7 bases identical to TRBD1. Germline V lookup: CDR1 SEHNR, CDR2 FQNEAQ (reference sequence). Losses at the gene ends were 5 bases for V and 11 bases for J; bases not matched to a gene: 5. The CDR3 contains 11 residues. Here the CDR3 reads CASSVRQGAFF. CDR3 bases: TGTGCCAGCAGCGTAAGACAGGGTGCTTTCTTT.

The table lists this clone with a few counts. V is TRBV7-9 and J is TRBJ2-3, with unresolved D. Trimming pared 0 bases from V and 2 bases from J, leaving 15 bases between. The CDR3 loop spans 17 amino acids. From germline, CDR1 is SEHNR and CDR2 FQNEAQ (reference sequence). The CDR3, as DNA: TGTGCCAGCAGCTTAGCGAACAGCCTTCCTATCACAGATACGCAGTATTTT. This gives the protein CASSLANSLPITDTQYF.

The chain combines TRBV1 with TRBJ2-6; the DNA was not used to check the table's D call, TRBD1. TRBV1 is classified as a pseudogene. This CDR3 contains 18 residues. The CDR3 region is CTSSQDRGQGSGANVLTF. DNA for the CDR3: TGCACCAGCAGCCAAGATAGGGGACAGGGCTCTGGGGCCAACGTCCTGACTTTC.

V gene TRBV29-1 combines with J gene TRBJ1-2; 8 bases fit TRBD1. V shed 2 bases, J shed 9 bases, and the junction held 11 bases outside the gene matches. This CDR3 is built from 14 residues. CDR1 and CDR2 (germline): SQVTM, ANQGSEA. The CDR3 is CSVEFYRGATRYTF. The DNA for the CDR3 is TGCAGCGTTGAATTCTACAGGGGGGCCACCCGCTACACCTTC.